This is a list of T cell receptor beta chains from one sample in a study of shared clonotypes between healthy human individuals. The repertoire was sequenced with immunoSEQ multiplex PCR; TCRdb's copy has only in-frame clones and lacks some. Here the sample spans approximately 350,000 clones, 96% being singletons. The sample comprised memory CD8+ T cells sorted from blood. These receptor sequences come from a man aged 30 to 39 in good health. The CDR3 runs from the conserved cysteine through the conserved F or W. The D gene is left open where the match is weak. Only part of the rows carry a size: once, few, many, or a class if the clone is expanded.

V gene,D gene,clone size,J gene,CDR3 DNA,CDR3 protein
TRBV28,TRBD2,.,TRBJ2-3,TGTGCCAGCAGTAGGGACTACCTCACAGATACGCAGTATTTT,CASSRDYLTDTQYF
TRBV28,.,.,TRBJ1-3,TGTGCCAGCAGCCAAGGGGACGCCCAAACGACCATATATTTT,CASSQGDAQTTIYF
TRBV5-3,.,.,TRBJ2-2,TGTGCCAGAAGCTTGGCGACTAGCGGGGAGCTGTTTTTT,CARSLATSGELFF
TRBV15,TRBD2,.,TRBJ2-7,TGTGCCACCAGCAGACTAGCGGGGGGCTACGAGCAGTACTTC,CATSRLAGGYEQYF
TRBV2,.,.,TRBJ2-7,TGTGCCAGCAGTGAAGCGAACGAGCAGTACTTC,CASSEANEQYF
TRBV28,.,.,TRBJ2-5,TGTGCCAGCAGTTTTAAGTCTTGGCTCGCAGAGACCCAGTACTTC,CASSFKSWLAETQYF
TRBV28,.,.,TRBJ1-1,TGTGCCAGCAGCTCCTGGAACCACGAAGCTTTCTTT,CASSSWNHEAFF
TRBV20-1,.,.,TRBJ2-1,TGCAGGCCGGGCTCCTACAATGAGCAGTTCTTC,CRPGSYNEQFF
TRBV2,.,.,TRBJ2-1,TGTGCCAGCAGTGAAAGCCTAGTCTACAATGAGCAGTTCTTC,CASSESLVYNEQFF
TRBV28,TRBD2,.,TRBJ2-2,TGTGCCAGCAAGCTAGCGGGCCCCAGCGGGGAGCTGTTTTTT,CASKLAGPSGELFF
TRBV28,TRBD2,.,TRBJ2-3,TGTGCCAGCAGTTCGACTAGCCCTCGGGATACGCAGTATTTT,CASSSTSPRDTQYF
TRBV6-1,.,.,TRBJ1-5,TGTGCCAGCAGTGAGGACAGCTTCAATCAGCCCCAGCATTTT,CASSEDSFNQPQHF
TRBV7-2,TRBD2,.,TRBJ2-3,TGTGCCAGCAGCTTAGCGGGAGGGTTCACAGATACGCAGTATTTT,CASSLAGGFTDTQYF
TRBV6-5,TRBD2,once,TRBJ2-7,TGTGCCAGCAGTTCCGGGACTAGCCTGTACTTC,CASSSGTSLYF
TRBV5-5,TRBD1,.,TRBJ1-5,TGTGCCAGCACCCCTTCGCCCTCAGGGGGCCTAGGGCCCCAGCATTTT,CASTPSPSGGLGPQHF
TRBV5-6,TRBD2,once,TRBJ2-7,TGTGCCAGCAGCTTTCGGACTAGCGTGTCCTACGAGCAGTACTTC,CASSFRTSVSYEQYF
TRBV19,.,.,TRBJ2-3,TGTGCCAGTAGTATAGCAGGGAGCACAGATACGCAGTATTTT,CASSIAGSTDTQYF
TRBV30,.,.,TRBJ1-5,TGTGCCTGGGGGGTGGGCGAATACCGACAGCCCCAGCATTTT,CAWGVGEYRQPQHF
TRBV30,.,.,TRBJ1-2,TGTGCCTGGGGTTACGGAGTTGGCTACACCTTC,CAWGYGVGYTF
TRBV6-1,.,.,TRBJ1-3,TGTGCCAGCAGTGAAGGTGGGAATTCTGGAAACACCATATATTTT,CASSEGGNSGNTIYF
TRBV19,.,.,TRBJ2-2,TGTGCCAGTAGTATAGGGTCGGACACCGGGGAGCTGTTTTTT,CASSIGSDTGELFF
TRBV2,TRBD1,.,TRBJ1-5,TGTGCCAGCAGAGCCGGGACAGGGGAGTTTCAGCCCCAGCATTTT,CASRAGTGEFQPQHF
TRBV5-6,.,.,TRBJ2-7,TGTGCCAGCAGCTTGGTAGCAGGGAAGTCGTACGAGCAGTACTTC,CASSLVAGKSYEQYF
TRBV18,TRBD2,.,TRBJ2-1,TGTGCCAGCTCACCAAAAGCGGGAAGCTCCTACAATGAGCAGTTCTTC,CASSPKAGSSYNEQFF
TRBV2,.,.,TRBJ2-5,TGTGCCAGCAGTGAACCGGGGGAGACCCAGTACTTC,CASSEPGETQYF
TRBV20-1,.,once,TRBJ2-2,TGCAGTGCAGGAGGGGGTGGGGAGCTGTTTTTT,CSAGGGGELFF
TRBV28,.,.,TRBJ1-4,TGTGCCAGCAGTTTACACGGGGCAACTAATGAAAAACTGTTTTTT,CASSLHGATNEKLFF
TRBV7-3,.,.,TRBJ2-5,TGTGCCAGCAGCTTCCTAGCGCAAGAGACCCAGTACTTC,CASSFLAQETQYF
TRBV2,.,.,TRBJ2-1,TGTGCCAGCAGTGTCCAGGGGTACAATGAGCAGTTCTTC,CASSVQGYNEQFF
TRBV7-9,.,.,TRBJ2-2,TGTGCCAGCAGCTTAAGTCGGAGTAAATTGACCGGGGAGCTGTTTTTT,CASSLSRSKLTGELFF
TRBV7-8,.,.,TRBJ2-7,TGTGCCAGCAGCTTAGGAGTCTGGGGGCCAAGCTACGAGCAGTACTTC,CASSLGVWGPSYEQYF
TRBV5-6,.,.,TRBJ2-2,TGTGCCAGCAGCCCACCGAACACCGGGGAGCTGTTTTTT,CASSPPNTGELFF
TRBV5-8,.,once,TRBJ2-7,TGTGCCAGCAGCTTGGCCAGCAGGGGCGAGCAGTACTTC,CASSLASRGEQYF
TRBV11-2,.,.,TRBJ2-6,TGTGCCAGCAGCTTAGAAGGTCCGAGCTCTGGGGCCAACGTCCTGACTTTC,CASSLEGPSSGANVLTF
TRBV5-4,.,.,TRBJ2-5,TGTGCCAGCAGCTCCTGGTTCGGGCAAGAGACCCAGTACTTC,CASSSWFGQETQYF
TRBV5-6,.,.,TRBJ1-2,TGTGCCAGCAGCTTGGACGGCTACTATGGCTACACCTTC,CASSLDGYYGYTF
TRBV28,.,once,TRBJ1-2,TGTGCCAGCAGCTCCGGGTCTTATGGCTACACCTTC,CASSSGSYGYTF
TRBV10-3,TRBD2,.,TRBJ2-3,TGTGCCATCAGTGAGCGGGAGGGCACAGATACGCAGTATTTT,CAISEREGTDTQYF